The 29 T cell receptor beta chains in this list originate from one sample, sequenced in a study of shared T cell receptors in the human thymus. Clones were read by immunoSEQ multiplex PCR, and TCRdb kept only the in-frame ones, dropping some. Of some 700,000 clones listed, roughly 85% were seen once; the top ten hold over 0.008%. This sample also appeared in a second study, on human thymus T cells.

Sequenced sample: thymocytes. These receptors all come from a girl in the first two years of life with a congenital heart defect.

This sequence joins TRBV5-1 and TRBJ1-2; 7 nucleotides align to TRBD1. Trimming cost V 3 bases and J 3 bases; bases outside gene matches: 8. The CDR3 is 15 residues long. Germline lookup yields CDR1 SGHRS and CDR2 YFSETQ. CDR3 residues: CASSSVDRDDYGYTF. CDR3 sequence (DNA): TGCGCCAGCAGCTCCGTCGACAGGGACGACTATGGCTACACCTTC. Looking up the rest from reference TRBV5-1 and TRBJ1-2 gives the full variable domain: KAGVTQTPRYLIKTRGQQVTLSCSPISGHRSVSWYQQTPGQGLQFLFEYFSETQRNKGNFPGRFSGRQFSNSRSEMNVSTLELGDSALYLCASSSVDRDDYGYTFGSGTRLTVV.

The chain recombines TRBV25-1 with TRBJ2-1; D is possibly TRBD2 (6 bases). This CDR3 has 18 amino acids. Germline CDR1 and CDR2: MGHDK and SYGVNS. Trimming stripped 2 bases from V and 9 bases from J, with 26 bases between. Written as DNA, the CDR3 is TGTGCCAGCAGTGAAAAGAGGGCCAGCAGTGGGGGGTTGGGTGAGCAGTTCTTC. This codes for CASSEKRASSGGLGEQFF.

This clone has only one observation. The chain links TRBV10-3 to TRBJ2-5; 9 bases fit TRBD1. V trimming: 0 bases; J trimming: 5 bases; junction bases outside the gene matches: 10. The germline V gene has CDR1 ENHRY and CDR2 SYGVKD. This CDR3 is built from 17 residues. In DNA, the CDR3 is TGTGCCATCAGTGAGTCGACGCTGGGGACAGGGAAGGAGACCCAGTACTTC. Translating it yields CAISESTLGTGKETQYF.

J is TRBJ2-3 and V is TRBV11-3, with 8 bases identical to TRBD1. The CDR3 spans 15 residues. V lost 5 bases and J lost 2; bases outside the gene matches: 6. Looked up from germline, CDR1 is SGHNT and CDR2 is YENEEA. The CDR3 DNA sequence: TGTGCCAGCAGCAGAGGACAGGGTTACACAGATACGCAGTATTTT. It encodes CASSRGQGYTDTQYF.

This rearrangement joins TRBV30 to TRBJ1-1, with D perhaps matching TRBD1 (5 bases). V shed 3 bases and J shed 0 bases, with 14 bases lying between them. The CDR3 runs 15 residues. Germline CDR1 is GTSNPN and CDR2 is SVGIG (reference sequence). The CDR3 sequence: CAWRTYRFMNTEAFF. The CDR3 region has the DNA TGTGCCTGGAGAACTTACAGGTTCATGAACACTGAAGCTTTCTTT.

The V and J genes are TRBV28 and TRBJ2-6; a weak D match, TRBD1 (5 bases). The CDR3 sequence is 20 residues long. The germline V gene has CDR1 MDHEN and CDR2 SYDVKM. Trimming removed 6 bases at V and 0 bases at J, with 24 bases between. The CDR3 loop is CASSPVWGNGGHSGANVLTF. The CDR3 nucleotides read TGTGCCAGCAGCCCCGTGTGGGGCAATGGTGGCCACTCTGGGGCCAACGTCCTGACTTTC.

J is TRBJ1-5 and V is TRBV19; D possibly corresponds to TRBD1 (5 bases). Trimming stripped 6 bases from V and 4 bases from J, with 7 bases between. Germline CDR1 reads LNHDA; CDR2 reads SQIVND (reference sequence). CDR3 length: 12 residues. For the CDR3, the DNA is TGTGCCAGTAGGACAGTAAATCAGCCCCAGCATTTT. It encodes CASRTVNQPQHF.

J is TRBJ1-5 and V is TRBV4-1; tentatively, D is TRBD1 (5 bases). V lost 1 base, J lost 4 bases, and 26 bases lay in between. Germline assignment: CDR1 MGHRA and CDR2 YSYEKL. The CDR3 covers 20 residues. CDR3 coding DNA: TGCGCCAGCAGCCAAGTCGGGGAGGGAAGCGCGCAGGGACTTAATCAGCCCCAGCATTTT. This encodes CASSQVGEGSAQGLNQPQHF.

The chain employs TRBV7-2 and TRBJ2-3; D unclear. V was clipped by 2 bases and J by 1 base, with 7 bases between them. The CDR3 has 14 residues. Germline CDR1 is SGHTA and CDR2 is FQGNSA. The CDR3, as DNA: TGTGCCAGCAGCTTAATTCATGGCACAGATACGCAGTATTTT. Its protein is CASSLIHGTDTQYF. Supplemented by reference TRBV7-2 and TRBJ2-3, the full variable domain reads GAGVSQSPSNKVTEKGKDVELRCDPISGHTALYWYRQSLGQGLEFLIYFQGNSAPDKSGLPSDRFSAERTGGSVSTLTIQRTQQEDSAVYLCASSLIHGTDTQYFGPGTRLTVL.

The chain carries TRBV6-5 and TRBJ2-5; 8 bases agree with TRBD1. Trimming at V came to 0 bases and at J to 5 bases, leaving 8 bases not matched to a gene. This CDR3 is 16 amino acids long. Germline V gene sequence: CDR1 MNHEY, CDR2 SVGAGI. In DNA, the CDR3 is TGTGCCAGCAGTTACTCAAAGGGACAGGCCTGGGAGACCCAGTACTTC. Protein sequence: CASSYSKGQAWETQYF.

The chain employs TRBV6-1 and TRBJ1-3, with D uncertain. The V and J ends lost 0 bases and 6 bases respectively, with 15 bases between them. Per the germline V gene, CDR1 is MNHNS and CDR2 is SASEGT. This CDR3 spans 16 amino acids. The CDR3 bases are TGTGCCAGCAGTGAAGCGCTTCGGGGTGTGGAAAACACCATATATTTT. Its translation is CASSEALRGVENTIYF.

The V and J genes are TRBV6-1 and TRBJ1-4; 9 bases agree with TRBD1. This CDR3 has 15 residues. Germline V gives CDR1 MNHNS, CDR2 SASEGT. Trimming at V came to 2 bases and at J to 6 bases, leaving 4 bases not matched to a gene. CDR3 loop: CASSERQGVDEKLFF. The CDR3 nucleotides are TGTGCCAGCAGTGAAAGACAGGGGGTGGATGAAAAACTGTTTTTT.

A few counts support this clone. This sequence joins TRBV5-5 and TRBJ2-5; D remains unclear. V was trimmed by 4 bases and J by 5 bases, leaving 6 bases between them. The CDR3 has 11 residues. CDR1 and CDR2 from the germline V gene are SGHKS and YYEKEE (reference sequence). CDR3 bases: TGTGCCAGCAGCGGTGAGGAGACCCAGTACTTC. Translating gives CASSGEETQYF.

The V and J genes are TRBV27 and TRBJ1-1, with no clear D. The CDR3 spans 12 residues. The germline V gene has CDR1 MNHEY and CDR2 SMNVEV (reference sequence). The V and J ends lost 8 bases and 2 bases respectively, with 9 bases between them. CDR3 in amino acids: CASRRANTEAFF. The CDR3, as DNA: TGTGCCAGCCGGCGGGCAAACACTGAAGCTTTCTTT.

This clone occurred a few times. This sequence joins TRBV15 and TRBJ2-3, with D maybe TRBD1 (5 bases). The germline CDR1 and CDR2 sequences are LNHNV and YYDKDF (reference sequence). Trimming shortened V by 0 bases and J by 1 base, and 11 bases separated the two germline ends. This CDR3 contains 16 residues. In nucleotides, the CDR3 is TGTGCCACCAGCAGAGATTATAGGGGCCGCACAGATACGCAGTATTTT. It specifies CATSRDYRGRTDTQYF.

The chain links TRBV5-1 to TRBJ1-1, with TRBD1 identical over 7 bases. Germline lookup yields CDR1 SGHRS and CDR2 YFSETQ. The CDR3 runs to 12 residues. J gave up 8 bases and V 4 bases, and 5 bases lay outside the gene matches. CDR3 loop: CASSPTGIEAFF. DNA of the CDR3: TGCGCCAGCAGCCCGACAGGGATCGAAGCTTTCTTT.

The V gene is TRBV6-1, the J gene TRBJ1-5, with TRBD1 identical over 7 bases. The J segment lost 0 bases and the V segment lost 0 bases, leaving 11 bases of the junction unmatched. Germline lookup yields CDR1 MNHNS and CDR2 SASEGT. The CDR3 length is 19 residues. CDR3 loop: CASSEAYRPRQGSNQPQHF. CDR3 nucleotide sequence: TGTGCCAGCAGTGAAGCCTACCGACCACGACAGGGTAGCAATCAGCCCCAGCATTTT.

The chain links TRBV30 to TRBJ2-1; D might be TRBD2 (5 bases). The ends were cut back, 7 bases at V and 0 bases at J, with 7 bases in the middle. The germline CDR1 and CDR2 sequences are GTSNPN and SVGIG (reference sequence). CDR3 size: 12 residues. The CDR3 bases are TGTGCCTCTGGGAGCTCCTACAATGAGCAGTTCTTC. Its protein product is CASGSSYNEQFF.

This chain joins TRBV9 and TRBJ2-7, with 7 bases identical to TRBD2. This CDR3 is 16 amino acids long. V lost 3 bases, J lost 4 bases, and 13 bases stayed unmatched. Germline CDR1 reads SGDLS; CDR2 reads YYNGEE. This chain's CDR3 is CASSARGKDGRYEQYF. CDR3 DNA: TGTGCCAGCAGCGCGCGGGGGAAAGACGGCCGATACGAGCAGTACTTC.

This clone has just one count. The rearrangement joins TRBV19 to TRBJ1-2; unclear D gene. CDR1 is LNHDA and CDR2 is SQIVND in the germline V gene (reference sequence). V lost 7 bases and J 6 bases, leaving 12 bases between the germline ends. CDR3 length equals 12 residues. DNA for the CDR3: TGTGCCAGTATAAGCAGGTCGAATGGCTACACCTTC. This translates into CASISRSNGYTF.

V usage is TRBV7-3 and J usage is TRBJ2-1; TRBD1 matches at 8 bases. Trimming at V came to 4 bases and at J to 10 bases, leaving 15 bases not matched to a gene. The CDR3 has 16 amino acids. Germline CDR1 reads SGHTA; CDR2 reads FQGTGA. CDR3 DNA sequence: TGTGCCAGCAGCTCTACAGGGGGTCGGGCCGGTGAAGAGCAGTTCTTC. Protein product: CASSSTGGRAGEEQFF.

The V call is TRBV6-1, the J call TRBJ2-2; 9 bases are a match to TRBD1. Germline loops: CDR1 MNHNS, CDR2 SASEGT. With V trimmed by 2 bases and J by 6 bases, 4 bases remained unmatched. This CDR3 is built from 15 residues. Written as DNA, the CDR3 is TGTGCCAGCAGTGAAAGGGACAGGGAATCCGGGGAGCTGTTTTTT. Translating it yields CASSERDRESGELFF.

The CDR3: CASSVDTPNYGYTF. As DNA, the CDR3 is TGTGCCAGCAGTGTGGACACCCCTAACTATGGCTACACCTTC. The V call is TRBV2, the J call TRBJ1-2, with TRBD1 as a possible D gene (5 bases). There are 14 residues in the CDR3. V dropped 4 bases and J dropped 0 bases, with 9 bases sitting between them. Germline lookup yields CDR1 SNHLY and CDR2 FYNNEI.

This chain uses TRBV27 with TRBJ2-7; D is possibly TRBD1 (6 bases). With 2 bases removed from V and 3 bases from J, the gap between germline ends came to 11 bases. This CDR3 spans 14 amino acids. Germline V gene sequence: CDR1 MNHEY, CDR2 SMNVEV (reference sequence). CDR3 bases: TGTGCCAGCAGTTTAACAGGGTCTGTCTACGAGCAGTACTTC. Translating gives CASSLTGSVYEQYF.

The genes are TRBV5-1 and TRBJ1-2, with D perhaps TRBD1 (5 bases). Trimming removed 1 base at V and 7 bases at J, with 20 bases between. Germline V gives CDR1 SGHRS, CDR2 YFSETQ. This CDR3 comprises 16 residues. DNA for the CDR3: TGCGCCAGCAGCTTGCCCCTGTCAAGGGGCGATGGTGGCTACACCTTC. It translates to CASSLPLSRGDGGYTF.

V gene TRBV4-3 combines with J gene TRBJ1-2; weak D call: TRBD1 (5 bases). There are 13 residues in the CDR3. CDR1 LGHNA and CDR2 YSLEER come from the germline V gene. V dropped 0 bases and J dropped 5 bases, with 7 bases sitting between them. DNA of the CDR3: TGCGCCAGCAGCCAAGAAACAGGATATGGCTACACCTTC. It codes for CASSQETGYGYTF.

The rearrangement links TRBV6-1 to TRBJ1-6; the D gene is possibly TRBD1 (6 bases). There are 14 residues in the CDR3. The germline gives CDR1 MNHNS, CDR2 SASEGT. V was clipped by 7 bases and J by 9 bases, with 16 bases between them. DNA for the CDR3: TGTGCCAGCACCGCACGGGGGGGGGCTTCACCCCTCCACTTT. Residues: CASTARGGASPLHF.

The chain joins TRBV5-8 to TRBJ2-3, with TRBD1 matching 7 bases. This CDR3 has 15 residues. From germline, CDR1 is SGHTS and CDR2 YDEGEE. The ends lost 8 bases at V and 2 bases at J; junction bases unmatched: 11. The chain's CDR3 is CARARQGPNTDTQYF. The CDR3 DNA sequence: TGTGCCAGGGCGCGACAGGGCCCTAACACAGATACGCAGTATTTT.

The chain carries TRBV7-9 and TRBJ2-3; 9 nucleotides match TRBD1. CDR3 length: 16 amino acids. Germline CDR1 is SEHNR and CDR2 is FQNEAQ (reference sequence). Losses at the gene ends were 1 base for V and 2 bases for J; bases not matched to a gene: 4. CDR3 bases: TGTGCCAGCAGCTTAGTAGGGACAGGGCCCACAGATACGCAGTATTTT. This encodes CASSLVGTGPTDTQYF.